A selection of T cell receptor beta chains follows, all from one sample in a study of blood T cells in healthy people across ages. Each CDR3 protein is one row after TCRdb ran MiXCR on the 5' RACE reads. The repertoire holds around 800,000 distinct CDR3 sequences, with about a quarter as singletons. This sample was shared with a second study, whose subject was T cells of mothers and their children.

Input material: blood. All receptors come from a boy aged 5-17 years in good health. CDR3s include the opening cysteine and the closing phenylalanine or tryptophan. A D gene is named only where the DNA matches it firmly. Size tells how often a clone was seen (once, few, many) or the class of an expanded clone, and some rows leave it out.

length: 15
D: TRBD1
J: TRBJ2-1
V: TRBV5-1
size: few
CDR3: CASSSGTATSNEQFF
DNA: TGCGCCAGCAGCTCCGGGACAGCCACCTCCAATGAGCAGTTCTTC

length: 13
D: -
J: TRBJ1-1
V: TRBV7-2
size: -
CDR3: CASSPIVGTEAFF
DNA: TGTGCCAGCAGCCCCATCGTGGGCACTGAAGCTTTCTTT

length: 15
D: -
J: TRBJ2-7
V: TRBV6-5
size: -
CDR3: CASSYSTVQVSEQYF
DNA: TGTGCCAGCAGTTACTCGACGGTGCAGGTATCCGAGCAGTACTTC

length: 17
D: TRBD2
J: TRBJ2-7
V: TRBV27
size: -
CDR3: CASSQRGSGPGGYEQYF
DNA: TGTGCCAGCAGTCAGCGGGGCAGCGGACCGGGGGGCTACGAGCAGTACTTC

length: 16
D: TRBD2
J: TRBJ2-3
V: TRBV6-5
size: -
CDR3: CASSYSTGTSVRTQYF
DNA: TGTGCCAGCAGTTACTCTACCGGGACTAGCGTTCGTACGCAGTATTTT

length: 11
D: -
J: TRBJ2-1
V: TRBV29-1
size: few
CDR3: CSVERDEEQFF
DNA: TGCAGCGTTGAGAGGGACGAAGAGCAGTTCTTC

length: 13
D: TRBD1
J: TRBJ2-3
V: TRBV13
size: many
CDR3: CASSLRGRDTQYF
DNA: TGTGCCAGCAGCTTAAGGGGGCGGGATACGCAGTATTTT

length: 15
D: -
J: TRBJ1-3
V: TRBV11-2
size: -
CDR3: CASSLSGTPGNTIYF
DNA: TGTGCCAGCAGCTTATCAGGGACGCCTGGAAACACCATATATTTT

length: 15
D: -
J: TRBJ2-7
V: TRBV7-9
size: -
CDR3: CASSFAGPQGREQYF
DNA: TGTGCCAGCAGCTTTGCCGGTCCTCAGGGGCGCGAGCAGTACTTC

length: 15
D: -
J: TRBJ2-2
V: TRBV12-3/TRBV12-4
size: -
CDR3: CASSLVAGSGGELFF
DNA: TGTGCCAGCAGTTTAGTGGCAGGGTCGGGCGGGGAGCTGTTTTTT

length: 17
D: -
J: TRBJ1-6
V: TRBV6-6
size: few
CDR3: CASSYLVGGSYNSPLHF
DNA: TGTGCCAGCAGTTACCTGGTGGGGGGCTCCTATAATTCACCCCTCCACTTT

length: 18
D: TRBD1
J: TRBJ2-6
V: TRBV5-1
size: few
CDR3: CASSTAWTGPYGANVLTF
DNA: TGCGCCAGCAGCACAGCCTGGACAGGGCCATATGGGGCCAACGTCCTGACTTTC

length: 13
D: -
J: TRBJ1-2
V: TRBV6-6
size: -
CDR3: CATNDRQNYGYTF
DNA: TGTGCCACCAACGACAGACAAAACTATGGCTACACCTTC

length: 12
D: -
J: TRBJ1-4
V: TRBV6-5
size: few
CDR3: CASTEGPIKLFF
DNA: TGTGCCAGCACCGAGGGACCCATAAAACTGTTTTTT

length: 11
D: -
J: TRBJ1-2
V: TRBV20-1
size: -
CDR3: CSAGTNYGYTF
DNA: TGCAGTGCGGGCACCAACTATGGCTACACCTTC

length: 11
D: -
J: TRBJ1-2
V: TRBV25-1
size: -
CDR3: CASSAYYGYTF
DNA: TGTGCCAGCAGTGCTTACTATGGCTACACCTTC

length: 15
D: -
J: TRBJ1-3
V: TRBV6-1
size: -
CDR3: CASRGSGLSGNTIYF
DNA: TGTGCCAGCAGGGGTTCGGGCCTCTCTGGAAACACCATATATTTT

length: 16
D: TRBD2
J: TRBJ2-3
V: TRBV5-1
size: -
CDR3: CASSLTSGVGTDTQYF
DNA: TGCGCCAGCAGCCTGACTAGCGGGGTTGGCACAGATACGCAGTATTTT

length: 13
D: -
J: TRBJ2-7
V: TRBV20-1
size: -
CDR3: CSASGTASYEQYF
DNA: TGCAGTGCTTCCGGGACCGCCTCCTACGAGCAGTACTTC

length: 14
D: -
J: TRBJ2-3
V: TRBV5-1
size: -
CDR3: CASGGTRGTDTQYF
DNA: TGCGCCAGCGGCGGCACACGGGGGACAGATACGCAGTATTTT

length: 14
D: TRBD1
J: TRBJ1-6
V: TRBV28
size: -
CDR3: CASSRDREGAPLHF
DNA: TGTGCCAGCAGTCGGGACAGGGAAGGTGCACCCCTCCACTTT

length: 13
D: TRBD2
J: TRBJ2-1
V: TRBV20-1
size: -
CDR3: CSARGGGYNEQFF
DNA: TGCAGTGCCCGGGGGGGCGGATACAATGAGCAGTTCTTC

length: 15
D: -
J: TRBJ1-2
V: TRBV28
size: -
CDR3: CASSLVGVSGYGYTF
DNA: TGTGCCAGCAGTTTAGTAGGCGTCTCGGGCTATGGCTACACCTTC

length: 14
D: -
J: TRBJ2-5
V: TRBV10-3
size: few
CDR3: CAISESRRQETQYF
DNA: TGTGCCATCAGTGAGTCGCGGAGACAAGAGACCCAGTACTTC

length: 13
D: TRBD1
J: TRBJ2-7
V: TRBV5-1
size: few
CDR3: CASGGQGAGEQYF
DNA: TGCGCCAGCGGGGGACAGGGGGCCGGCGAGCAGTACTTC

length: 14
D: -
J: TRBJ1-4
V: TRBV5-1
size: once
CDR3: CASSNGHVREKLFF
DNA: TGCGCCAGCAGCAACGGACACGTCAGGGAAAAACTGTTTTTT

length: 13
D: -
J: TRBJ2-5
V: TRBV7-8
size: few
CDR3: CASSVGFQETQYF
DNA: TGTGCCAGCAGCGTCGGGTTTCAAGAGACCCAGTACTTC

length: 15
D: TRBD1
J: TRBJ2-5
V: TRBV7-3
size: few
CDR3: CASSSGVTGKETQYF
DNA: TGTGCCAGCAGCTCCGGAGTGACAGGGAAGGAGACCCAGTACTTC

length: 13
D: -
J: TRBJ1-1
V: TRBV28
size: -
CDR3: CASSFKGNTEAFF
DNA: TGTGCCAGCAGTTTCAAAGGGAACACTGAAGCTTTCTTT

length: 14
D: -
J: TRBJ2-7
V: TRBV6-1
size: -
CDR3: CASRLTGGADEQYF
DNA: TGTGCCAGCAGATTAACAGGTGGGGCTGACGAGCAGTACTTC

length: 11
D: -
J: TRBJ2-1
V: TRBV12-3/TRBV12-4
size: few
CDR3: CASRGAGEQFF
DNA: TGTGCCAGCCGGGGGGCTGGTGAGCAGTTCTTC

length: 17
D: -
J: TRBJ2-3
V: TRBV20-1
size: -
CDR3: CSARDLLAGAATDTQYF
DNA: TGCAGTGCTAGAGATCTTTTGGCGGGTGCCGCAACAGATACGCAGTATTTT

length: 12
D: -
J: TRBJ2-7
V: TRBV5-1
size: -
CDR3: CASSQGAHEQYF
DNA: TGCGCCAGCAGCCAAGGGGCCCACGAGCAGTACTTC

length: 11
D: -
J: TRBJ2-5
V: TRBV20-1
size: -
CDR3: CSAKDRETQYF
DNA: TGCAGTGCGAAGGATCGGGAGACCCAGTACTTC

length: 14
D: TRBD1
J: TRBJ1-2
V: TRBV10-2
size: few
CDR3: CASSLNRGTHGYTF
DNA: TGCGCCAGCAGTCTTAACAGGGGTACGCATGGCTACACCTTC

length: 12
D: -
J: TRBJ2-7
V: TRBV29-1
size: few
CDR3: CSVRNQGAEQYF
DNA: TGCAGCGTAAGAAACCAGGGAGCCGAGCAGTACTTC

length: 16
D: TRBD1
J: TRBJ1-1
V: TRBV12-3/TRBV12-4
size: -
CDR3: CASSFGDSSMNTEAFF
DNA: TGTGCCAGCAGTTTTGGGGACAGTTCCATGAACACTGAAGCTTTCTTT

length: 16
D: -
J: TRBJ1-4
V: TRBV4-2
size: -
CDR3: CASSQGAGRPSLKLFF
DNA: TGTGCCAGCAGCCAAGGAGCGGGCAGGCCCTCGTTAAAACTGTTTTTT

length: 16
D: TRBD2
J: TRBJ2-1
V: TRBV7-3
size: few
CDR3: CAGSLGLAGGHNEQFF
DNA: TGTGCCGGCAGCTTAGGACTAGCGGGAGGTCACAATGAGCAGTTCTTC

length: 14
D: -
J: TRBJ1-1
V: TRBV6-6
size: once
CDR3: CASSYRRVNTEAFF
DNA: TGTGCCAGCAGTTACAGGAGGGTAAACACTGAAGCTTTCTTT

length: 12
D: -
J: TRBJ1-6
V: TRBV12-3/TRBV12-4
size: few
CDR3: CASQGYEPPLHF
DNA: TGTGCCAGTCAAGGGTATGAGCCACCCCTCCACTTT

length: 16
D: -
J: TRBJ1-1
V: TRBV12-3/TRBV12-4
size: few
CDR3: CASSLGNLQTNTEAFF
DNA: TGTGCCAGCAGTTTAGGGAATTTGCAAACGAACACTGAAGCTTTCTTT

length: 13
D: -
J: TRBJ2-7
V: TRBV2
size: -
CDR3: CASSAGQYYEQYF
DNA: TGTGCCAGCAGTGCGGGGCAGTACTACGAGCAGTACTTC

length: 15
D: -
J: TRBJ2-1
V: TRBV5-1
size: -
CDR3: CASSPNGRLTNEQFF
DNA: TGCGCCAGCAGCCCAAATGGGCGTCTGACCAATGAGCAGTTCTTC

length: 15
D: -
J: TRBJ2-1
V: TRBV28
size: -
CDR3: CASSLNPSSSNEQFF
DNA: TGTGCCAGCAGTTTAAATCCTTCTAGCTCGAATGAGCAGTTCTTC

length: 16
D: -
J: TRBJ1-3
V: TRBV6-5
size: few
CDR3: CASSYRDGSSGNTIYF
DNA: TGTGCCAGCAGTTATCGGGACGGATCCTCTGGAAACACCATATATTTT

length: 15
D: TRBD2
J: TRBJ2-5
V: TRBV27
size: few
CDR3: CASAVGSGVIKTQYF
DNA: TGTGCCAGCGCCGTAGGTAGCGGGGTCATTAAGACCCAGTACTTC

length: 19
D: TRBD2
J: TRBJ2-1
V: TRBV5-1
size: -
CDR3: CASSSETSGGSYLYNEQFF
DNA: TGCGCCAGCAGCTCTGAGACTAGCGGGGGGTCCTACCTCTACAATGAGCAGTTCTTC

length: 19
D: -
J: TRBJ2-3
V: TRBV12-3/TRBV12-4
size: few
CDR3: CASSLGSVMVMRDTDTQYF
DNA: TGTGCCAGCAGTTTAGGGTCAGTAATGGTGATGCGAGACACAGATACGCAGTATTTT

length: 15
D: -
J: TRBJ2-5
V: TRBV30
size: -
CDR3: CAWRLVGTGQETQYF
DNA: TGTGCCTGGAGACTTGTGGGCACAGGCCAAGAGACCCAGTACTTC

length: 13
D: -
J: TRBJ2-4
V: TRBV29-1
size: few
CDR3: CSVEEPGLGIQYF
DNA: TGCAGCGTTGAAGAGCCAGGATTGGGCATTCAGTACTTC

length: 15
D: -
J: TRBJ1-5
V: TRBV4-1
size: -
CDR3: CASSQMTGANQPQHF
DNA: TGCGCCAGCAGCCAAATGACGGGGGCCAATCAGCCCCAGCATTTT

length: 13
D: -
J: TRBJ2-7
V: TRBV7-8
size: few
CDR3: CASSLAYDYGQYF
DNA: TGTGCCAGCAGCTTAGCCTACGATTACGGGCAGTACTTC

length: 16
D: TRBD1
J: TRBJ2-5
V: TRBV3-1
size: once
CDR3: CASSDRDRGLRETQYF
DNA: TGTGCCAGCAGCGACCGGGACAGGGGTCTTCGGGAGACCCAGTACTTC

length: 15
D: -
J: TRBJ2-5
V: TRBV24-1
size: -
CDR3: CATSDPPGLGETQYF
DNA: TGTGCCACCAGTGATCCCCCTGGACTCGGTGAGACCCAGTACTTC